This entry lists 5 T cell receptor beta chains sequenced from one sample in a study of blood T cell repertoires in COVID-19. Assay used: immunoSEQ multiplex PCR; TCRdb lists only in-frame clones, some missing. The sample gives 85,000 to 130,000 clones, approximately 91% of which show up once; 5% to 6.5% is in the top ten. Specimen: peripheral blood. These receptors came from a human donor in a cohort sampled during active COVID-19.

This clone was seen only a few times. V usage is TRBV4-2 and J usage is TRBJ2-1; 10 positions match TRBD2. This CDR3 is built from 18 residues. V shed 1 base and J 4 bases; nucleotides not matched to a gene: 10. Germline V gene lookup returns CDR1 LGHNA and CDR2 YNFKEQ. CDR3 residues: CASSQVGASGSLYNEQFF. The CDR3 DNA reads as TGTGCCAGCAGCCAAGTAGGGGCTAGCGGGAGTTTATACAATGAGCAGTTCTTC.

The chain joins TRBV11-3 to TRBJ2-3; TRBD2 matches at 9 bases. CDR1 SGHNT and CDR2 YENEEA come from the germline V gene. V lost 1 base and J lost 5; bases outside the gene matches: 10. The CDR3 contains 17 residues. This CDR3 is CASSLGIWTSELDTQYF. CDR3 sequence (DNA): TGTGCCAGCAGCTTAGGGATTTGGACTAGCGAACTAGATACGCAGTATTTT.

V and J are TRBV27 and TRBJ2-7; 10 nucleotides align to TRBD1. After removal of 4 bases from V and 4 bases from J, the junction contained 7 bases not matched to a gene. The V gene's germline CDR1 is MNHEY and CDR2 SMNVEV (reference sequence). This CDR3 spans 15 amino acids. CDR3 sequence (DNA): TGTGCCAGCAGTTCCCCGGGACAGGGGAGATACGAGCAGTACTTC. It specifies CASSSPGQGRYEQYF.

The chain joins TRBV2 to TRBJ2-3; D is unresolved. CDR3 length: 13 amino acids. V was shortened by 6 bases and J by 5 bases, with 12 bases between the two germline ends. Per the germline V gene, CDR1 is SNHLY and CDR2 is FYNNEI. CDR3 residues: CASRRPLGDTQYF. CDR3 in DNA: TGTGCCAGCAGGCGCCCCCTAGGAGATACGCAGTATTTT.

V is TRBV5-1 and J is TRBJ2-1, with 13 bases lining up with TRBD2. The CDR3 has 14 residues. Germline-derived CDR1 and CDR2 are SGHRS and YFSETQ. The J segment lost 9 bases and the V segment lost 4 bases, leaving 4 bases of the junction unmatched. The CDR3 DNA reads as TGCGCCAGCAGCCCCGGACTAGCGGGGGCTGAGCAGTTCTTC. Translating gives CASSPGLAGAEQFF.